This T cell receptor beta chain was observed in a study of post-analysis software for immune sequencing data. Unique molecular identifiers were built into the TCR beta cDNA libraries. TCRdb called the PCR reads again in MiXCR, with one record for every CDR3 protein. The sample gives about 380,000 distinct CDR3 sequences, roughly 35% of which show up once; roughly an eighth is in the top ten. In this sample, this clonotype turned up many times. This sequence originates from a girl under 18 with multiple sclerosis. The sequencing sample was made of blood.

In DNA, the CDR3 is TGTGCCATCAGTGACCACTTATACAGGGGGCCCTCCTACGAGCAGTACTTC. As protein: CAISDHLYRGPSYEQYF. The genes are TRBV10-3 and TRBJ2-7, with 9 positions matching TRBD1. This CDR3 region has 17 residues. CDR1 and CDR2 (germline): ENHRY, SYGVKD. V gave up 3 bases and J gave up 0 bases; unmatched junction bases: 9.